This is a list of T cell receptor beta chains from one sample in a study of blood T cell repertoires in COVID-19. TCRdb's table, derived via immunoSEQ multiplex PCR, lists solely in-frame clones and lacks some. Found here are about 69,000 clones, 89% of them singletons; the top ten hold about 4.9%. Sequencing was carried out using peripheral blood. All receptors derive from a woman aged 50 to 60 with active COVID-19. The CDR3 runs from the conserved cysteine through the conserved F or W. D genes are given only for firm matches. Rows may omit the clone size; those that give it use once, few, many or a size class.

V: TRBV9
D: TRBD1
J: TRBJ2-2
size: -
CDR3: CASSTSRGLTAGELFF
DNA: TGTGCCAGCAGCACGAGCAGGGGGCTCACCGCCGGGGAGCTGTTTTTT

V: TRBV27
D: TRBD2
J: TRBJ2-3
size: once
CDR3: CASSRGTSGRARAVDTQYF
DNA: TGTGCCAGCAGTCGAGGGACTAGCGGGAGGGCCCGGGCCGTGGATACGCAGTATTTT

V: TRBV2
D: -
J: TRBJ2-1
size: -
CDR3: CASSFTSSNEQFF
DNA: TGTGCCAGCAGTTTCACTAGCTCCAATGAGCAGTTCTTC

V: TRBV9
D: -
J: TRBJ1-3
size: -
CDR3: CASSVGLFRPDSGNTIYF
DNA: TGTGCCAGCAGCGTGGGCCTGTTTCGGCCCGACTCTGGAAACACCATATATTTT

V: TRBV18
D: TRBD1
J: TRBJ1-1
size: -
CDR3: CASSPGTGRTEAFF
DNA: TGTGCCAGCTCACCAGGGACAGGGAGGACTGAAGCTTTCTTT

V: TRBV11-2
D: -
J: TRBJ1-3
size: -
CDR3: CASRIPVADTIYF
DNA: TGTGCCAGCAGGATCCCGGTTGCGGACACCATATATTTT

V: TRBV7-9
D: TRBD1
J: TRBJ1-1
size: once
CDR3: CASSLLGGGGHTEAFF
DNA: TGTGCCAGCAGCTTATTAGGAGGGGGCGGCCACACTGAAGCTTTCTTT

V: TRBV30
D: -
J: TRBJ2-5
size: -
CDR3: CAWSPMGGTQYF
DNA: TGTGCCTGGAGCCCAATGGGGGGGACCCAGTACTTC

V: TRBV5-1
D: TRBD1
J: TRBJ1-2
size: -
CDR3: CASSLGDRGYGYTF
DNA: TGCGCCAGCAGCTTGGGGGACAGGGGCTATGGCTACACCTTC

V: TRBV3-1/TRBV3-2
D: TRBD1
J: TRBJ2-3
size: -
CDR3: CASSQGQATQYF
DNA: TGTGCCAGCAGCCAGGGACAGGCTACGCAGTATTTT

V: TRBV5-1
D: TRBD1
J: TRBJ1-1
size: -
CDR3: CASSLGGQANTEAFF
DNA: TGCGCCAGCAGCTTGGGGGGACAGGCGAACACTGAAGCTTTCTTT

V: TRBV18
D: -
J: TRBJ2-3
size: -
CDR3: CASSPPIGADTQYF
DNA: TGTGCCAGCTCACCACCGATCGGTGCAGATACGCAGTATTTT